These 12 T cell receptor beta chains were sequenced from one sample in a study of blood T cell repertoires in COVID-19. TCRdb's copy holds only in-frame clones and misses some; the assay was immunoSEQ multiplex PCR. The sample lists about 250,000 clones; approximately 90% were seen once. Material: peripheral blood. These receptors were collected from a man between 18 and 35 years old with active or convalescent COVID-19.

The gene calls are TRBV6-2 or TRBV6-3 and TRBJ2-1; maybe TRBD1 (6 bases). This CDR3 is 19 amino acids long. The V gene lost 6 bases and the J gene lost 3 bases, with 27 bases spanning the gap. The V gene's germline CDR1 is MNHEY and CDR2 SVGEGT. The CDR3 DNA is TGTGCCAGCAGCACCCGGGACACCCGAACTGGGGCCCACTACAATGAGCAGTTCTTC. Protein: CASSTRDTRTGAHYNEQFF.

This rearrangement joins TRBV4-3 to TRBJ2-1; 7 bases fit TRBD1. The length of the CDR3 is 15 residues. The junction had 6 bases not matched to a gene; V was cut back by 3 bases and J by 4 bases. CDR1 is LGHNA, CDR2 YSLEER, per germline. In DNA form, the CDR3 reads TGCGCCAGCAGCCACCGGGACAGACTTTACAATGAGCAGTTCTTC. Its translation: CASSHRDRLYNEQFF.

The chain couples TRBV25-1 to TRBJ1-2; 8 bases match TRBD1. Germline V gene lookup returns CDR1 MGHDK and CDR2 SYGVNS. The CDR3 extends over 17 amino acids. V trimming: 0 bases; J trimming: 3 bases; junction bases outside the gene matches: 9. CDR3: CASSEYIPQGQDYGYTF. In nucleotides, the CDR3 is TGTGCCAGCAGTGAATATATTCCACAGGGACAGGACTATGGCTACACCTTC.

The chain is built from TRBV7-3 and TRBJ2-2; D is perhaps TRBD2 (6 bases). Trimming stripped 5 bases from V and 6 bases from J, with 13 bases between. CDR3 length: 14 residues. Germline V lookup: CDR1 SGHTA, CDR2 FQGTGA. The CDR3 DNA reads as TGTGCCAGCAGCCCTAGACTAGTTGCCGGGGAGCTGTTTTTT. Protein sequence: CASSPRLVAGELFF.

The chain combines TRBV28 with TRBJ1-2; 12 bases fit TRBD1. The CDR3 contains 19 residues. J gave up 2 bases and V 6 bases, and 16 bases lay outside the gene matches. CDR1 is MDHEN, CDR2 SYDVKM, per germline. CDR3 amino acids: CASSITPGQGAGSNYGYTF. CDR3 in DNA: TGTGCCAGCAGCATAACACCGGGACAGGGGGCAGGGTCAAACTATGGCTACACCTTC.

The chain couples TRBV3-1 (or the pseudogene TRBV3-2) to TRBJ2-7, with 13 bases fitting TRBD2. Germline-derived CDR1 and CDR2 are LGHDT and YNNKEL (reference sequence). CDR3 length: 14 residues. J gave up 4 bases and V 4 bases, and 1 base lay outside the gene matches. Here the CDR3 DNA reads TGTGCCAGCAGCCGGACTAGCGGGGGTTACGAGCAGTACTTC. Encoded protein: CASSRTSGGYEQYF.

The chain recombines TRBV28 with TRBJ1-2; the D gene is possibly TRBD1 (5 bases). CDR3 length: 14 amino acids. From germline, CDR1 is MDHEN and CDR2 SYDVKM. V was trimmed by 6 bases and J by 5 bases, leaving 16 bases between them. The CDR3 bases are TGTGCCAGCAGCTCACCCCGGGGGGTGTATGGCTACACCTTC. The encoded protein is CASSSPRGVYGYTF.

A single count supports this clone. This sequence joins TRBV4-3 and TRBJ2-2; D is undetermined. V was pared by 1 base and J by 5 bases, with 8 bases between. The germline gives CDR1 LGHNA, CDR2 YSLEER. This CDR3 is built from 14 residues. CDR3 nucleotides: TGCGCCAGCAGCCAAGTCAGGATGACCGGGGAGCTGTTTTTT. This gives the protein CASSQVRMTGELFF.

The genes are TRBV6-5 and TRBJ1-1, with TRBD1 as a possible D gene (5 bases). Germline assignment: CDR1 MNHEY and CDR2 SVGAGI. Trimming took 4 bases from V and 6 from J, leaving 15 bases between them. The CDR3 runs to 14 residues. The CDR3 nucleotides read TGTGCCAGCAGTTCGGGGGGGGATTTATCTGAAGCTTTCTTT. Protein product: CASSSGGDLSEAFF.

This chain joins TRBV27 and TRBJ1-5; 7 bases map to TRBD1. V shed 1 base, J shed 7 bases, and the junction held 7 bases outside the gene matches. CDR1 is MNHEY and CDR2 is SMNVEV in the germline V gene (reference sequence). CDR3 size: 15 residues. Written as DNA, the CDR3 is TGTGCCAGCAGTTTATTACAGGGGAAGAACCAGCCCCAGCATTTT. It specifies CASSLLQGKNQPQHF.

CDR3 sequence: CASSESAGVNTEAFF. CDR3 bases: TGCGCCAGCAGTGAGTCGGCAGGGGTGAACACTGAAGCTTTCTTT. This chain connects TRBV10-1 to TRBJ1-1; D may be TRBD1 (6 bases). CDR1 is WNHNN, CDR2 SYGVQD, per germline (reference sequence). The CDR3 contains 15 residues. Between the trimmed V and J ends, which lost 0 bases and 0 bases, there was a span of 8 bases.

In its sample, this clone was seen once. V usage is TRBV30 and J usage is TRBJ1-2, with TRBD1 matching over 9 bases. From germline, CDR1 is GTSNPN and CDR2 SVGIG (reference sequence). The CDR3 has 13 amino acids. V lost 5 bases to trimming and J lost 3 bases; unmatched junction nucleotides: 4. The CDR3 reads CAWGTGGHYGYTF. In nucleotides, the CDR3 is TGTGCCTGGGGTACAGGGGGCCACTATGGCTACACCTTC.